This TCR beta chain is drawn from a study of CD8+ T cells in alopecia areata (dated by TCRdb to 2017 to 2018). Background on the whole study: Treated patients were enrolled in an open-label pilot trial of oral tofacitinib at 5 to 10 mg twice daily for moderate-to-severe alopecia areata. Tofacitinib was given for 6 to 18 months, followed by 6 months of follow-up off drug to assess delayed response and recurrence. Disease severity in treated patients was measured with the SALT score, which quantifies the percentage of affected scalp surface area. To study T cell clonal expansion in alopecia areata, the researchers applied high-throughput TCRbeta sequencing to both the C3H/HeJ mouse model and human patients. Scalp tissue and sorted CD4+ and CD8+ peripheral blood T cells from patchy and totalis/universalis alopecia areata patients and from healthy controls were covered by human TCRbeta sequencing. Biopsies were taken from tofacitinib-treated patients at baseline and again at 4 and 24 weeks into treatment, and several of those patients also had a later scalp biopsy. Clonality in the scalp was compared among normal scalp (n=4), patchy alopecia areata scalp (n=8), and alopecia totalis/universalis scalp (n=8). RNA was extracted with the PAXgene miRNA kit for fixed scalp, the miRNeasy kit for PBMCs, and the RNeasy kit for mouse skin. TCRbeta CDR3 regions were amplified by immunoSEQ multiplex PCR using 35 Vbeta forward and 13 Jbeta reverse primers.

General study outcomes and caveats: The treated cohort was small, with a single nonresponder, so links between baseline CD8+ expansion and response need larger studies. Shared TCR sequences between patients were less evident than in mice, which may be partly attributable to HLA diversity in the patient population. Unlike mouse skin, where gammadelta T cells dominate, normal human skin contains resident alphabeta T cells that get sequenced too, which complicates analysis of the scalp TCR repertoire. With tofacitinib, both scalp clonality and the number of expanded CD8+ clones among the top 100 scalp clones went down significantly. Higher clonality and more expanded CD8+ clones were observed in lesional scalp than in normal scalp, particularly in alopecia totalis/universalis, a finding suggestive of antigenic drive. Many expanded lesional clones were found to persist in scalp and blood during tofacitinib treatment, and relapse after treatment cessation may be partly explained by this persistence.

This clone was detected a few times. Its target antigen remains unknown. No much larger clone exists at a distance of one base, and base qualities are not known. Libraries came from the immunoSEQ multiplex PCR assay. To provide template for TCR sequencing, every sample had RNA extracted and reverse transcribed into cDNA. First-strand cDNA was synthesized with SuperScript III using a 2:1 mix of oligo-dT and random hexamers. A synthetic immune receptor repertoire was used to gauge amplification bias, and whatever bias remained was removed computationally. Per the authors' processing: After raw reads were preprocessed to remove errors, the CDR3 was defined following IMGT conventions as running from the conserved cysteine to phenylalanine. Clonality was computed as 1 minus the Shannon entropy, with the entropy normalized by log2 of the number of productive unique TCRs. Whether each scalp clone was CD4 or CD8 was inferred by checking scalp TCRbeta sequences against the CD4 and CD8 repertoires from sorted blood. TCRdb holds this immuneACCESS table with in-frame rearrangements only. Some clones are missing; in checked studies, unresolved V genes explain under half, and the rest has no known cause. Clone size and V and J calls were adopted from that table, with D and trimming inferred from the DNA. For this sample there are around 190,000 clones; less than 65% appear just once. Of the sample, around 0.92% falls within the top ten clones.

The time point label for this specimen denotes: around 22 weeks on oral tofacitinib. The treatment or condition label, as the study defines it: oral pan-JAK inhibitor, 5-10 mg twice daily. Peripheral blood and lesional scalp punch biopsies were obtained from patients with alopecia areata. PBMCs were separated by density centrifugation and stained for CD3, CD4 and CD8, after which CD4+ and CD8+ T cells were sorted on a FACSAria. This TCR was recovered from a human donor with alopecia areata. The source material was CD4+ T cells sorted from blood, sampled at week 24, from a patient treated with tofacitinib.

The DNA reads TGTGCCAGCAGCGAACAGGGCTACGGCAAAAACATTCAGTACTTC. The translation is CASSEQGYGKNIQYF. The chain is assembled from TRBV2 and TRBJ2-4, and possibly TRBD1, on 6 matching bases. The V end loses 6 bases and the J end loses 3 bases, and a stretch of 15 bases separates them. According to the germline V gene, CDR1 reads SNHLY and CDR2 reads FYNNEI. The CDR3 spans 15 residues, from the cysteine through the phenylalanine. Just the 45-base CDR3 DNA is kept, in frame starting at base 1.